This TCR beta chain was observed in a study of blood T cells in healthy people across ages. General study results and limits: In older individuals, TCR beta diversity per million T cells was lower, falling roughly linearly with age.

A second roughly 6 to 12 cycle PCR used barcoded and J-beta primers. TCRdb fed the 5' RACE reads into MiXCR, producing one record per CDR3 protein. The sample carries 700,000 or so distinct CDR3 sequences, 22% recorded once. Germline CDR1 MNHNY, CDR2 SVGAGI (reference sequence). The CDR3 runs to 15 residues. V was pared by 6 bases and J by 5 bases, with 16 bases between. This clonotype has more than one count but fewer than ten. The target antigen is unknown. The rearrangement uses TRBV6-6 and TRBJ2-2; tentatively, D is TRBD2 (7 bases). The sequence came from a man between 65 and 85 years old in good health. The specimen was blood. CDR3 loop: CASSPQRGGTGELFF. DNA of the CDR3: TGTGCCAGCAGCCCTCAGAGGGGGGGGACCGGGGAGCTGTTTTTT.